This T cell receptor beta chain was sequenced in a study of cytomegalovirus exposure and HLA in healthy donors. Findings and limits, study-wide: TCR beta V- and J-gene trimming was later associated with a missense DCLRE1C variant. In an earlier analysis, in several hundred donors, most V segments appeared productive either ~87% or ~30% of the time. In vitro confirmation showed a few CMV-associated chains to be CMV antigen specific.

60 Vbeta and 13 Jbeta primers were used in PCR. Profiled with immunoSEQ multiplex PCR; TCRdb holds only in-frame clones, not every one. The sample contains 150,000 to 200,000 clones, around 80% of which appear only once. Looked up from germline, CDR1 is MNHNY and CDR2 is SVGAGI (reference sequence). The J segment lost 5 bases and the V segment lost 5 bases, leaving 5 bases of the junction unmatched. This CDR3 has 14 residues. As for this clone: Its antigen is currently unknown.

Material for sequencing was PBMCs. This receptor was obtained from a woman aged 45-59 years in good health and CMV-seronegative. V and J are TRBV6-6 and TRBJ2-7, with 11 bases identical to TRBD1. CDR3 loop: CASSPGTGGHEQYF. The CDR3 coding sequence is TGTGCCAGCAGTCCCGGGACAGGGGGTCACGAGCAGTACTTC.